The table lists the clone carrying this T cell receptor beta chain with many counts. The antigen is unknown. The source of the sample is a study of glioma-infiltrating T cells. Study-wide results and limits: CDR3 overlap between tissue and blood was very small. Non-neoplastic patients had below-expected tissue-blood divergence, while all gliomas exceeded expectation.

CDR3 length: 17 amino acids. Between the trimmed V and J ends, which lost 0 bases and 0 bases, there was a span of 15 bases. Looked up from germline, CDR1 is DFQATT and CDR2 is SNEGSKA (reference sequence). Amplification of TCR alpha and beta CDR3 regions from RNA used iRepertoire nested multiplex PCR. TCRdb re-analysed the multiplex PCR reads in MiXCR, keeping a single row per CDR3 protein. The table has more than 110,000 distinct CDR3 sequences, 39% seen once. Sample: glioma tissue, nonneoplastic brain tissue, or PBMCs (not recorded which). The rearrangement links TRBV20-1 to TRBJ2-1, with D unclear. The sequence derives from a human donor with low-grade glioma or glioblastoma, undergoing nonglioma brain surgery, or in good health (not recorded which). The CDR3 region is CSARDLGKASSYNEQFF. In nucleotides, the CDR3 is TGCAGTGCTAGAGATCTCGGTAAGGCGAGCTCCTACAATGAGCAGTTCTTC.